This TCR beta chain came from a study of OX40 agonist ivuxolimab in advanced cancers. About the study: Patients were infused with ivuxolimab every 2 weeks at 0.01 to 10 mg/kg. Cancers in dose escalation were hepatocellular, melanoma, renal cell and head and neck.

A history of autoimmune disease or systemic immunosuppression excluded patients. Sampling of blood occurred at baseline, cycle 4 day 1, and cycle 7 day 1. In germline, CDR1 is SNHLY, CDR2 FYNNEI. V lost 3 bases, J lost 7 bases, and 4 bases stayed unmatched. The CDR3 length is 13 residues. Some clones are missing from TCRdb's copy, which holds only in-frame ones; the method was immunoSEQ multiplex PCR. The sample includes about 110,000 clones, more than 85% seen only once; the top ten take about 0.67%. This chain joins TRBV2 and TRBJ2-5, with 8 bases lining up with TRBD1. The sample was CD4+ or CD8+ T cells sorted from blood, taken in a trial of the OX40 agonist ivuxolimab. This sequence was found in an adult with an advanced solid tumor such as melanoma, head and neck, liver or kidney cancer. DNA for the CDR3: TGTGCCAGCAGTGAGACAGGGGCCGGGACCCAGTACTTC. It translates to CASSETGAGTQYF.